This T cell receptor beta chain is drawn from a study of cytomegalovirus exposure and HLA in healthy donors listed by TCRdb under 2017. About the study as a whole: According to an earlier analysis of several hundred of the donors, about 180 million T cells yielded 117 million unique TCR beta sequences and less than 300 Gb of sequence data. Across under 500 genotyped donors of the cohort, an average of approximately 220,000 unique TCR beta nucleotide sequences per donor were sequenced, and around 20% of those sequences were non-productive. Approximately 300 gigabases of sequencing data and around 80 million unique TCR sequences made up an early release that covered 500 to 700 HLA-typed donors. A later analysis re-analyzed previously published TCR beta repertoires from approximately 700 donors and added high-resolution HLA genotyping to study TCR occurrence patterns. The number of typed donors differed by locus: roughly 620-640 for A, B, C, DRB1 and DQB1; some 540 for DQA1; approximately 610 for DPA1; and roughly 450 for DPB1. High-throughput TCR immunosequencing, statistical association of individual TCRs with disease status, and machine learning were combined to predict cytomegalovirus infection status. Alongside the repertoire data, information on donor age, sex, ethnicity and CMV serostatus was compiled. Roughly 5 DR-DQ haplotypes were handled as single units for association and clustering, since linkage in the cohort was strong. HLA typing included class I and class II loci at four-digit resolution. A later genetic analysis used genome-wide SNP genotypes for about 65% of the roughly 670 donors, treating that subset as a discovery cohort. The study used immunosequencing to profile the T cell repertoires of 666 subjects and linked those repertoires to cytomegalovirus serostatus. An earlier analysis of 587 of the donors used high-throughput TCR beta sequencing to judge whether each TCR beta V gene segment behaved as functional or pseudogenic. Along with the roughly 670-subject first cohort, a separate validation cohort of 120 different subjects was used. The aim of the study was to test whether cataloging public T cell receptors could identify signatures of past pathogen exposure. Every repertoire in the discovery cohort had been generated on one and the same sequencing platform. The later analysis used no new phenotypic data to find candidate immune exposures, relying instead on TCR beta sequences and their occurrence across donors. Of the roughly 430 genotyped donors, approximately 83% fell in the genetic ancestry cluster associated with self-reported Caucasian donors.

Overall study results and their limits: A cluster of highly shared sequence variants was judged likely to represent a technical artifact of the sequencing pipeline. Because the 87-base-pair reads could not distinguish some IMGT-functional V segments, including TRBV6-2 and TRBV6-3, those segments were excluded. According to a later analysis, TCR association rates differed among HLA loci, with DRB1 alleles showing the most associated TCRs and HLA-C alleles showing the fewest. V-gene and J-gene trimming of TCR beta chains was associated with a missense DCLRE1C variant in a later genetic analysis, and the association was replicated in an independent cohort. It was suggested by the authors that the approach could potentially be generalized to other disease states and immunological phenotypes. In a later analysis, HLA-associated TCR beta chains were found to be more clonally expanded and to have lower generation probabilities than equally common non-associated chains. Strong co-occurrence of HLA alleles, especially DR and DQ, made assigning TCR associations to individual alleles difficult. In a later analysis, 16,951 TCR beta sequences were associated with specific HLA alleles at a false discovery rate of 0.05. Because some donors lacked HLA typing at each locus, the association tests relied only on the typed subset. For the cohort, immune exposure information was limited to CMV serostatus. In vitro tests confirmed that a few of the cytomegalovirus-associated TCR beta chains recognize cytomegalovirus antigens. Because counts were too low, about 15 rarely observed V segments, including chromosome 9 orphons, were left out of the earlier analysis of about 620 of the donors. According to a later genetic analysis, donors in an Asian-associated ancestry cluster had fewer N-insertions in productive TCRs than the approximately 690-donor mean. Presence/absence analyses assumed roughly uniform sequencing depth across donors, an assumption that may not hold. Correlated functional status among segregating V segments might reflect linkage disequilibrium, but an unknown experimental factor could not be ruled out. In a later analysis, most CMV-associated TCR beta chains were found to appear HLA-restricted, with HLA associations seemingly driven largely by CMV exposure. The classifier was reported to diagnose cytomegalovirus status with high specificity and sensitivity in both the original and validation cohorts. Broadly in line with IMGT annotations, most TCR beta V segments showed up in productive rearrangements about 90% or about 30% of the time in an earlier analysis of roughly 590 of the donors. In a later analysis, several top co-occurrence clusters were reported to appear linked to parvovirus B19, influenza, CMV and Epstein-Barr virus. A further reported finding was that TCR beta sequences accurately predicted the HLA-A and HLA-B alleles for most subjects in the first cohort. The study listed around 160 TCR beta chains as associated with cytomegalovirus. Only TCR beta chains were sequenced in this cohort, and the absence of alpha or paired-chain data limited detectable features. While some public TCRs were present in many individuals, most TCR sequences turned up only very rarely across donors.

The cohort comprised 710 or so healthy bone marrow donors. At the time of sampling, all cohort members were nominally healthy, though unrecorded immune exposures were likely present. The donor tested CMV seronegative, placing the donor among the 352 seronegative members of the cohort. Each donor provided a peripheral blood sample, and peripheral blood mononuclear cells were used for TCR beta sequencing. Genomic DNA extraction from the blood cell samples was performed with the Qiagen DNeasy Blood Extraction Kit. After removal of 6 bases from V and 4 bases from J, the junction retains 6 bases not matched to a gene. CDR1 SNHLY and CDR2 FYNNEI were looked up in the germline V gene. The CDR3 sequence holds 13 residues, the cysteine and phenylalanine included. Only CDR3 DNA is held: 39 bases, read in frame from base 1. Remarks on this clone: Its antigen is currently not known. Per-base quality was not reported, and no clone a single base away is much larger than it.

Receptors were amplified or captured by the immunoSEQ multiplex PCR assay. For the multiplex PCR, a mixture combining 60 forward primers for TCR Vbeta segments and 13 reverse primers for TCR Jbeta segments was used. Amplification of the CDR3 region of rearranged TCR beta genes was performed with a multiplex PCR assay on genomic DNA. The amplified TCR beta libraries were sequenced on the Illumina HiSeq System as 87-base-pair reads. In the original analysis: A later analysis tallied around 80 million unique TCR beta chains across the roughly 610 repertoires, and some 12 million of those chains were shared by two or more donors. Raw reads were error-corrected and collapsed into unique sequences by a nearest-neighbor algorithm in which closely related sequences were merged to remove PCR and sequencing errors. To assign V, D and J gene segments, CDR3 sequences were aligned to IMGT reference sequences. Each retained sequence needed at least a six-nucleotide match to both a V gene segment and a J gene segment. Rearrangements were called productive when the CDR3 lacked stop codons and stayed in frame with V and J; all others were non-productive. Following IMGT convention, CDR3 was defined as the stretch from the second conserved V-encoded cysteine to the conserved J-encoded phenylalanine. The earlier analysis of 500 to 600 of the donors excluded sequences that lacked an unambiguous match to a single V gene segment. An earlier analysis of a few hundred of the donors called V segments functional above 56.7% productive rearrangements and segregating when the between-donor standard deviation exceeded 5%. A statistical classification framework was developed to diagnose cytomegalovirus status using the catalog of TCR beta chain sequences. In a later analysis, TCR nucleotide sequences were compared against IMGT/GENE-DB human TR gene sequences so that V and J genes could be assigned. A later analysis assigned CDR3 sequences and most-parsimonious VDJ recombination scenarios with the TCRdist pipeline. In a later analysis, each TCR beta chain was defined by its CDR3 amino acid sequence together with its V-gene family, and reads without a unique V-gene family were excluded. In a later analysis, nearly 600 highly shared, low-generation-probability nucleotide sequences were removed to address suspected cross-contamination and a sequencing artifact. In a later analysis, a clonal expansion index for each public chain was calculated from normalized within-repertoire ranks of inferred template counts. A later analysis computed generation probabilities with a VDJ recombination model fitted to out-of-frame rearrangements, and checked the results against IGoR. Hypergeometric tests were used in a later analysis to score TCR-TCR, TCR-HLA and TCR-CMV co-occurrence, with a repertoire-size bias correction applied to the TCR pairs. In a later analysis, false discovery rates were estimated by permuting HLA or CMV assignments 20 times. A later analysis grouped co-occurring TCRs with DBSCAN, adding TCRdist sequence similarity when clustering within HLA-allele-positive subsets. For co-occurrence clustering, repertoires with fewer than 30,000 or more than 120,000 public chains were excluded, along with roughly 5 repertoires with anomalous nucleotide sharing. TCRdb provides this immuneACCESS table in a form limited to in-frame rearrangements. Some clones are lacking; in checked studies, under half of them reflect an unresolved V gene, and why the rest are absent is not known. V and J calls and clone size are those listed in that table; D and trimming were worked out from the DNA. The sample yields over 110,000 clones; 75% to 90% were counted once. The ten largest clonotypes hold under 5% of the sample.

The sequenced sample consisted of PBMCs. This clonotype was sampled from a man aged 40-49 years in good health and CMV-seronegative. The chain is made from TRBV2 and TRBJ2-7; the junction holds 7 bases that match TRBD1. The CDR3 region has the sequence CASRITGVYEQYF. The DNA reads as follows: TGTGCCAGCAGGATTACAGGGGTTTACGAGCAGTACTTC.